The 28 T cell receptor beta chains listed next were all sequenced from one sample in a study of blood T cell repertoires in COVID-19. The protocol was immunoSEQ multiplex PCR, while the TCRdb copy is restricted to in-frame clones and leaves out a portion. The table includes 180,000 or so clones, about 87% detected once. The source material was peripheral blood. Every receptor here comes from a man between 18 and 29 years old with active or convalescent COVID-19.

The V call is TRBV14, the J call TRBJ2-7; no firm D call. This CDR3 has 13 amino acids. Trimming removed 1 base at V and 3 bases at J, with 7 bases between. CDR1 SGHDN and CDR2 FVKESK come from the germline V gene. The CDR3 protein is CASSQVPGYEQYF. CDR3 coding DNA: TGTGCCAGCAGCCAAGTCCCCGGCTACGAGCAGTACTTC.

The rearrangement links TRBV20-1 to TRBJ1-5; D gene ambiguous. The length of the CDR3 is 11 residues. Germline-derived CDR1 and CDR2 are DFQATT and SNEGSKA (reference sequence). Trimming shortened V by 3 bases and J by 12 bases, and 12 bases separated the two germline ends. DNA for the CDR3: TGCAGTGCTAGGGTGCTCTCAGGCCAGCATTTT. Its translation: CSARVLSGQHF.

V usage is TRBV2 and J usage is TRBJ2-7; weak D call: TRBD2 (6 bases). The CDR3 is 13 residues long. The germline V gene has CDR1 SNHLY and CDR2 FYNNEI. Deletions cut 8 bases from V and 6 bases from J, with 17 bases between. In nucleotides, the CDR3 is TGTGCCAGCGGAGGAAGGGAGGACGCCGAGCAGTACTTC. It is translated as CASGGREDAEQYF. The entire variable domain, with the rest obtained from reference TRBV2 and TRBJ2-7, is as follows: EPEVTQTPSHQVTQMGQEVILRCVPISNHLYFYWYRQILGQKVEFLVSFYNNEISEKSEIFDDQFSVERPDGSNFTLKIRSTKLEDSAMYFCASGGREDAEQYFGPGTRLTVT.

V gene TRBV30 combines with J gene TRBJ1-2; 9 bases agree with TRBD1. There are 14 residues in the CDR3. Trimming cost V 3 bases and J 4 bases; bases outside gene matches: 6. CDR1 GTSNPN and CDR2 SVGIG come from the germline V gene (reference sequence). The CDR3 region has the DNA TGTGCCTGGAGCACCGGGACAGGGCCCTATGGCTACACCTTC. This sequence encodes CAWSTGTGPYGYTF.

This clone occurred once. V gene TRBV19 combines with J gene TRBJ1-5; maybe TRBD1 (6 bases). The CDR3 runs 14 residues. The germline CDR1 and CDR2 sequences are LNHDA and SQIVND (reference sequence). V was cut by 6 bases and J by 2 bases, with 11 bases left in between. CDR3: CASRMSGGNQPQHF. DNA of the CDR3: TGTGCCAGTAGGATGTCAGGGGGCAATCAGCCCCAGCATTTT.

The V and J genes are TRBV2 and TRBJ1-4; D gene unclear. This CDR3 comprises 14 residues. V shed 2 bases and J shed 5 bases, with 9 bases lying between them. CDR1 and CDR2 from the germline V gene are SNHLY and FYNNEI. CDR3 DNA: TGTGCCAGCAGTGAATTCAGCGGAAATGAAAAACTGTTTTTT. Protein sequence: CASSEFSGNEKLFF.

CDR3 nucleotide sequence: TGTGCCAGCAGCTGGGGGGGCAGATTTAACTATGGCTACACCTTC. Its translation: CASSWGGRFNYGYTF. This chain connects TRBV5-5 to TRBJ1-2; a possible D gene is TRBD1 (6 bases). The CDR3 loop spans 15 amino acids. V lost 3 bases, J lost 1 base, and 13 bases lay in between. Germline assignment: CDR1 SGHKS and CDR2 YYEKEE (reference sequence).

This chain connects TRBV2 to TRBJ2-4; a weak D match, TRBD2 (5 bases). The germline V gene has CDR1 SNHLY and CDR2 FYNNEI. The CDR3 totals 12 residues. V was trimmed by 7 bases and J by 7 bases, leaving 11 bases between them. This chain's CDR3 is CASNPSGNIQYF. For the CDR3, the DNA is TGTGCCAGCAACCCATCGGGGAACATTCAGTACTTC.

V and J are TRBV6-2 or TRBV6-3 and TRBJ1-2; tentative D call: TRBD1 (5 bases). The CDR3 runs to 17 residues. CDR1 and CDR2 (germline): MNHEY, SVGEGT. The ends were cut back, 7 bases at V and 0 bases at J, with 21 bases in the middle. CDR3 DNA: TGTGCCAGCAACCCAGACGCGGACACCTCCTCTAACTATGGCTACACCTTC. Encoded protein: CASNPDADTSSNYGYTF.

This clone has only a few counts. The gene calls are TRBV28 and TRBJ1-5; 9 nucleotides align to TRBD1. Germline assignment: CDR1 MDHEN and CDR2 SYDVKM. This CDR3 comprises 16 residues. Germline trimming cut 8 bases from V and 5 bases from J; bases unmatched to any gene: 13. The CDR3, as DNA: TGTGCCAGCCCCCCCCAGCCGGGACAGGGATATCAGCCCCAGCATTTT. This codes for CASPPQPGQGYQPQHF.

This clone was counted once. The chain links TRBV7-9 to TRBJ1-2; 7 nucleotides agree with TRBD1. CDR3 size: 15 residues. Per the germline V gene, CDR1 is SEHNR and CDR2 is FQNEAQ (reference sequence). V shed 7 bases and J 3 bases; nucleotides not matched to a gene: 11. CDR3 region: CASTPGDRADYGYTF. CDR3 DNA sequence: TGTGCCAGCACCCCAGGCGACAGGGCGGACTATGGCTACACCTTC.

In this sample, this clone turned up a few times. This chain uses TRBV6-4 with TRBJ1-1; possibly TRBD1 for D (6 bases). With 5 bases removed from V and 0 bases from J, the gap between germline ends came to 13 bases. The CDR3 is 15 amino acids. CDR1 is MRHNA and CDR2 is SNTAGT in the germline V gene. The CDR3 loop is CASSLQGGMNTEAFF. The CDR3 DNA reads TGTGCCAGCAGTCTACAGGGAGGGATGAACACTGAAGCTTTCTTT.

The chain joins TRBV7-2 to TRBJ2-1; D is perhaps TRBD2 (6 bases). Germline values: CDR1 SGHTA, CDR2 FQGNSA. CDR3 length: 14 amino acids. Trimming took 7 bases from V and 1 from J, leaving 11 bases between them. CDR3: CASTYRGSYNEQFF. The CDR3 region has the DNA TGTGCCAGCACATATCGGGGGTCCTACAATGAGCAGTTCTTC.

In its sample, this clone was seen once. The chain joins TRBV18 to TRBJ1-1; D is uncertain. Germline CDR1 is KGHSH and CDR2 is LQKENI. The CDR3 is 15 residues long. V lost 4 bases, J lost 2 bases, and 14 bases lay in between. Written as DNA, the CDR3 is TGTGCCAGCTCACATCGATGGGCAGGCAACACTGAAGCTTTCTTT. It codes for CASSHRWAGNTEAFF.

The CDR3 bases are TGTGCCAGCAGCCAAGTGACCTTGGTAGCGGGAGGGCCGTCGGAGCAGTTCTTC. This sequence encodes CASSQVTLVAGGPSEQFF. J is TRBJ2-1 and V is TRBV4-2; the match to TRBD2 covers 11 bases. Germline CDR1 is LGHNA and CDR2 is YNFKEQ. The J segment lost 10 bases and the V segment lost 1 base, leaving 15 bases of the junction unmatched. The CDR3 loop spans 18 amino acids.

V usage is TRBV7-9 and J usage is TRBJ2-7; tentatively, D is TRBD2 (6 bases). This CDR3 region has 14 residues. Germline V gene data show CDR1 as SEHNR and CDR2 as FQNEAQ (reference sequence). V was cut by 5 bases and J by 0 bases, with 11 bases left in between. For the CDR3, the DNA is TGTGCCAGCAGCCTAGGCGGGGTCTCCTACGAGCAGTACGTC. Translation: CASSLGGVSYEQYV.

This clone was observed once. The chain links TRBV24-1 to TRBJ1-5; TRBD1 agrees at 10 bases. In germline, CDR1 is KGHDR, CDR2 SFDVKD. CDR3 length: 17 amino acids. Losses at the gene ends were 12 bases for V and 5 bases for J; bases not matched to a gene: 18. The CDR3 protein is CADPGGGTGVWDQPQHF. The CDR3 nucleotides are TGTGCCGACCCCGGGGGGGGGACAGGGGTCTGGGATCAGCCCCAGCATTTT.

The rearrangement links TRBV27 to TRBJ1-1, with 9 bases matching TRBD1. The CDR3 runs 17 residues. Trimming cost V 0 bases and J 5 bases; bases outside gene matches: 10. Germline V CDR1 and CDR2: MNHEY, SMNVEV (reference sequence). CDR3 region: CASSLSGTGSMMTEAFF. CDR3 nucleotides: TGTGCCAGCAGTTTATCAGGGACAGGGTCTATGATGACTGAAGCTTTCTTT.

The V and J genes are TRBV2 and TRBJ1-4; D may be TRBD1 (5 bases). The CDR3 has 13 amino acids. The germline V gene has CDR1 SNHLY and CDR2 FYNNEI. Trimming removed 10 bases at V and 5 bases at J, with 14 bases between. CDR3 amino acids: CATLRGSNEKLFF. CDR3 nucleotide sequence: TGTGCCACCCTACGGGGGTCGAATGAAAAACTGTTTTTT.

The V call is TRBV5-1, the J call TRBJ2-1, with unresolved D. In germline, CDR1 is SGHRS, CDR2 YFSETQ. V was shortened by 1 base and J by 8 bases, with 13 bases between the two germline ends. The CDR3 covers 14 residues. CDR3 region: CASSLRSSRDEQFF. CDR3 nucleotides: TGCGCCAGCAGCTTGAGGAGTTCTCGGGATGAGCAGTTCTTC.

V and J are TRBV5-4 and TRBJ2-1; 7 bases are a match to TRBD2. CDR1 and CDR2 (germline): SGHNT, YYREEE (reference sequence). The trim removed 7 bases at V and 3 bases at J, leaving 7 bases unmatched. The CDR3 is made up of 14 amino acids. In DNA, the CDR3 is TGTGCCAGCGGGTGGCGGGGGATCTACAATGAGCAGTTCTTC. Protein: CASGWRGIYNEQFF.

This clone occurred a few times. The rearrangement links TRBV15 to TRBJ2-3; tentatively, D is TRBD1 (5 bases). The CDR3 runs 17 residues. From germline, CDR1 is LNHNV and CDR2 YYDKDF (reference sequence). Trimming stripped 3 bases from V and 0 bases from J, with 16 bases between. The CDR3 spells CATSSPYTGTSTDTQYF. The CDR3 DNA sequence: TGTGCCACCAGCAGCCCTTACACAGGAACTAGCACAGATACGCAGTATTTT.

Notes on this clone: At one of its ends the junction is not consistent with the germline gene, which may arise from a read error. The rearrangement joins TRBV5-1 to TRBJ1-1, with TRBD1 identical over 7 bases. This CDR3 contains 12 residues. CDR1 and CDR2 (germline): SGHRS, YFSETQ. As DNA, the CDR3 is TGCGCCAGCAGCTCGGACAAGCTCGGGACAGCGTTT. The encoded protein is CASSSDKLGTAF.

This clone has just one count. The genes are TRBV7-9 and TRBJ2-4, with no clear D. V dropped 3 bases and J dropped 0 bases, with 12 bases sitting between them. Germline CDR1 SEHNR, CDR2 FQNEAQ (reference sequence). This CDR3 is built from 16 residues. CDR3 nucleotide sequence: TGTGCCAGCAGCTTGTTTCCCGCGGAAGCCAAAAACATTCAGTACTTC. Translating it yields CASSLFPAEAKNIQYF.

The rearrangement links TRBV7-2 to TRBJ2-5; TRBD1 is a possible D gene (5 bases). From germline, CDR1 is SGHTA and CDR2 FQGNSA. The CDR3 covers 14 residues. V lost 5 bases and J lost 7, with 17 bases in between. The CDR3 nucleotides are TGTGCCAGCAGCCCCCAGGAGAGTACAGGGACCCAGTACTTC. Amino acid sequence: CASSPQESTGTQYF.

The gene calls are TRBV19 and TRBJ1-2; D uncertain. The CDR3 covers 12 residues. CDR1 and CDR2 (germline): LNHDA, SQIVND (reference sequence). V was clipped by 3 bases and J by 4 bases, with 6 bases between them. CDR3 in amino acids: CASSMGTYGYTF. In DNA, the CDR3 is TGTGCCAGTAGTATGGGCACCTATGGCTACACCTTC.

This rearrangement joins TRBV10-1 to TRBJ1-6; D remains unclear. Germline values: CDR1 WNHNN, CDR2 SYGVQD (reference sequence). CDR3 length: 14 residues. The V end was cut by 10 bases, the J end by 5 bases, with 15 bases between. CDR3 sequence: CATQGGSNNSPLHF. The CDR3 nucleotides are TGCGCCACCCAAGGAGGGAGTAATAATTCACCCCTCCACTTT.

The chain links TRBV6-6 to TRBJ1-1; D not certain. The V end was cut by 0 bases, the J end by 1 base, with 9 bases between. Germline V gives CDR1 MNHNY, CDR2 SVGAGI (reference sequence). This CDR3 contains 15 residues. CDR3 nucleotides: TGTGCCAGCAGTTACTCGGAGGGAAAGAACACTGAAGCTTTCTTT. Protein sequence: CASSYSEGKNTEAFF.